This T cell receptor (beta chain) was sequenced in a study of blood T cell repertoires in COVID-19. Germline values: CDR1 SNHLY, CDR2 FYNNEI. The CDR3 sequence is 14 residues long. Deletions cut 5 bases from V and 0 bases from J, with 10 bases between. Measured with immunoSEQ multiplex PCR; TCRdb has only the in-frame clones, and not every one. The table has about 350,000 clones, approximately 89% seen once. This sequence originates from a woman aged 60-75 years with COVID-19, enrolled during active disease. The chain combines TRBV2 with TRBJ1-1; no definite D call. The sequenced sample consisted of peripheral blood. The CDR3, as DNA: TGTGCCAGCAGTCTGGTAGCACTGAACACTGAAGCTTTCTTT. It is translated as CASSLVALNTEAFF.